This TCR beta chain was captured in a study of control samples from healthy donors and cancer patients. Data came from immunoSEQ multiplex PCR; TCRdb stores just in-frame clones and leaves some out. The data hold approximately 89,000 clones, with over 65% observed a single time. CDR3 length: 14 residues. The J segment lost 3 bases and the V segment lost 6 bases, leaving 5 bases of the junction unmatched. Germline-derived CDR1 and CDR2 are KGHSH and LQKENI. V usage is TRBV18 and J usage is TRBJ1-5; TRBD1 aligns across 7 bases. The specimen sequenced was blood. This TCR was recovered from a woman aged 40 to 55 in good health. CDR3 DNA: TGTGCCAGCTCTTCCGGGACAGCCAATCAGCCCCAGCATTTT. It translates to CASSSGTANQPQHF.